This TCR beta chain was sequenced for a study of OX40 agonist ivuxolimab in advanced cancers. On the study more broadly: Patients were given ivuxolimab, an antibody that agonizes OX40 (CD134). Participants, 82.7% male, averaged roughly 59 years of age, ranging from roughly 20 to 79. Study results and caveats: Specificity for antigen went undetermined in the expanded peripheral T cells. Doses of 0.1 to 3.0 mg/kg were accompanied by clonal expansion of CD4+ and CD8+ blood T cells by week 6.

Sequenced by immunoSEQ multiplex PCR; TCRdb stores in-frame clones only, minus some. This table holds roughly 87,000 clones, approximately 91% found once. The CDR3 contains 12 residues. The V gene's germline CDR1 is GTSNPN and CDR2 SVGIG (reference sequence). Trimming took off 3 bases at V and 11 bases at J, with 14 bases between the two ends. In the case of this clone: As yet, its antigen is unknown.

The chain has TRBV30 and TRBJ1-5, with D possibly TRBD1 on 6 matching bases. This TCR derives from an adult with an advanced solid tumor such as melanoma, head and neck, liver or kidney cancer. The sequenced sample was CD4+ or CD8+ T cells sorted from blood, obtained in a trial of the OX40 agonist ivuxolimab. The CDR3 bases are TGTGCCTGGAGCCGGGGGCCTGATGCCCAGCATTTT. This codes for CAWSRGPDAQHF.